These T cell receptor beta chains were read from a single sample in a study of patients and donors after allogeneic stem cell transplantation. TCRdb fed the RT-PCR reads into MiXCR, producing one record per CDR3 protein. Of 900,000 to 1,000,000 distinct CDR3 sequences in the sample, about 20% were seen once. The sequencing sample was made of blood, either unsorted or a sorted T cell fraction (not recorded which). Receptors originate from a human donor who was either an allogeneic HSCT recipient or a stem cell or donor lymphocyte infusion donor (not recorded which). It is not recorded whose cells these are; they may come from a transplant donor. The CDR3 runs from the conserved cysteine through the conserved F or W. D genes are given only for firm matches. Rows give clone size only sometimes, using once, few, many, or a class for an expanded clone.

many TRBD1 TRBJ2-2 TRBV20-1 CSAPGGPVTGELFF TGCAGTGCCCCAGGGGGACCAGTCACCGGGGAGCTGTTTTTT
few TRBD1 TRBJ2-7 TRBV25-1 CASGFDRDYEQYF TGTGCCAGCGGCTTCGACAGGGACTACGAGCAGTACTTC
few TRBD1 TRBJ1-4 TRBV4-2 CASSVRPGQGREKLFF TGTGCCAGCAGCGTACGACCGGGACAGGGGAGGGAAAAACTGTTTTTT
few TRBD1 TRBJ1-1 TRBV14 CASSQDKGTGKSEAFF TGTGCCAGCAGCCAAGATAAAGGGACAGGGAAATCTGAAGCTTTCTTT
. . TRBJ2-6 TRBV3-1 CASSQRASSGANVLTF TGTGCCAGCAGCCAAAGGGCAAGCTCTGGGGCCAACGTCCTGACTTTC
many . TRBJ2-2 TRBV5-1 CASSSPLNTGELFF TGCGCCAGCTCCTCCCCTTTGAACACCGGGGAGCTGTTTTTT
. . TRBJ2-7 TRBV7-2 CASSLVGTSSSYEQYF TGTGCCAGCAGCTTAGTCGGTACCAGTAGCTCCTACGAGCAGTACTTC
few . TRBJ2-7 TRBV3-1 CASSQQGRSGVYEQYF TGTGCCAGCAGCCAACAGGGCCGATCCGGGGTCTACGAGCAGTACTTC
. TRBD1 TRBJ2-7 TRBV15 CATSRDEGTGTYEQYF TGTGCCACCAGCAGAGATGAGGGGACAGGGACCTACGAGCAGTACTTC
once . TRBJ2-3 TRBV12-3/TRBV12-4 CASSTPGLGVTDTQYF TGTGCCAGCAGTACTCCGGGACTGGGGGTCACAGATACGCAGTATTTT
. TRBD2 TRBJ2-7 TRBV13 CASSFSGGTSYEQYF TGTGCCAGCAGCTTTAGCGGGGGGACCTCCTACGAGCAGTACTTC
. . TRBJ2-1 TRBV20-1 CSAPYPNPADEQFF TGCAGTGCACCCTACCCTAATCCAGCCGATGAGCAGTTCTTC
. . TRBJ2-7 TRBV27 CASRADKQYF TGTGCCAGCAGGGCAGACAAGCAGTACTTC
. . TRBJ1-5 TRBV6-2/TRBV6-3 CASRRGQGPVPQHF TGTGCCAGCAGAAGAGGGCAGGGACCTGTGCCCCAGCATTTT
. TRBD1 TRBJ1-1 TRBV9 CASSAGQGTNTEAFF TGTGCCAGCAGCGCCGGACAGGGCACTAACACTGAAGCTTTCTTT
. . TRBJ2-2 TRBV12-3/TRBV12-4 CASSPTDFLNTGELFF TGTGCCAGCAGTCCAACAGACTTTCTAAACACCGGGGAGCTGTTTTTT
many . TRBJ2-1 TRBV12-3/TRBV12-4 CASSGYNEQFF TGTGCCAGCAGCGGATACAATGAGCAGTTCTTC
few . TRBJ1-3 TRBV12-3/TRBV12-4 CASRSLERNTIYF TGTGCCAGCAGGAGTCTGGAGAGAAACACCATATATTTT
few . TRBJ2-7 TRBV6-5 CASSTQYEQYF TGTGCCAGCAGTACCCAATACGAGCAGTACTTC
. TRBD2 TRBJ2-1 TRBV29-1 CSVDGLAGVDEQFF TGCAGCGTCGACGGACTAGCGGGAGTGGATGAGCAGTTCTTC
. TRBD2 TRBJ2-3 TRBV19 CASSIGGTSGDTQYF TGTGCCAGTAGTATAGGTGGGACTAGCGGCGACACGCAGTATTTT
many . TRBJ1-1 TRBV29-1 CSVKGGETEAFF TGCAGCGTTAAAGGAGGGGAGACTGAAGCTTTCTTT
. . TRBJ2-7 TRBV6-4 CASSDVSGRPPYEQYF TGTGCCAGCAGTGACGTTTCAGGCAGACCTCCCTACGAGCAGTACTTC
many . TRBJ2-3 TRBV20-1 CSASTDTQYF TGCAGTGCTAGCACAGATACGCAGTATTTT
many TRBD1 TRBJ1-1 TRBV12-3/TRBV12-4 CASSLTGRINTEAFF TGTGCCAGCAGTTTGACAGGGCGTATAAACACTGAAGCTTTCTTT
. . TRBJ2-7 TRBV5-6 CASSLDSDYYEQYF TGTGCCAGCAGCTTGGATAGTGATTACTACGAGCAGTACTTC
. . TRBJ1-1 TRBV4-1 CASSQDSGVGVTEAFF TGCGCCAGCAGCCAAGATTCGGGGGTAGGGGTCACTGAAGCTTTCTTT
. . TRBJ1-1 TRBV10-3 CAIRNRAIEAFF TGTGCCATCAGGAACCGGGCGATTGAAGCTTTCTTT
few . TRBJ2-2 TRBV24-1 CATSRGTGELFF TGTGCCACCAGCCGCGGCACCGGGGAGCTGTTTTTT
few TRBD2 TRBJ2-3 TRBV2 CARGTSGGPNTDTQYF TGTGCCAGGGGGACTAGCGGGGGACCCAACACAGATACGCAGTATTTT
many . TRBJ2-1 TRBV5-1 CASSLGQLSYNEQFF TGCGCCAGCAGCTTGGGACAGCTAAGCTACAATGAGCAGTTCTTC
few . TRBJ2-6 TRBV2 CASSAWPVLTF TGTGCCAGCAGCGCCTGGCCCGTCCTGACTTTC
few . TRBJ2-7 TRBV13 CASRNFASYEQYF TGTGCCAGCAGGAATTTTGCATCCTACGAGCAGTACTTC
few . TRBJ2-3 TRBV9 CASSVEGGRTDTQYF TGTGCCAGCAGCGTAGAAGGGGGGCGTACAGATACGCAGTATTTT
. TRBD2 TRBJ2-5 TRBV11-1 CASSLGVAGGRSTETQYF TGTGCCAGCAGCTTAGGAGTAGCGGGGGGCCGTAGTACTGAGACCCAGTACTTC
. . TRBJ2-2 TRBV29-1 CSGAGNTGELFF TGCAGCGGGGCAGGGAACACCGGGGAGCTGTTTTTT
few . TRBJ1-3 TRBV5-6 CASSLDVQSSGNTIYF TGTGCCAGCAGCTTGGATGTACAGAGCTCTGGAAACACCATATATTTT
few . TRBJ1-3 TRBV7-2 CASGWTAGNTIYF TGTGCCAGCGGTTGGACAGCTGGAAACACCATATATTTT
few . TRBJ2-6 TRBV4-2 CASSQFPKTGPSGANVLTF TGTGCCAGCAGCCAGTTCCCAAAGACAGGCCCCTCTGGGGCCAACGTCCTGACTTTC
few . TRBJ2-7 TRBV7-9 CASGVGRNDEQYF TGTGCCAGCGGAGTTGGCAGGAACGACGAGCAGTACTTC
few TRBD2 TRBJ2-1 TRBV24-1 CATSDFYRPSGSSYNEQFF TGTGCCACCAGTGATTTTTATCGTCCTAGCGGGAGTTCCTACAATGAGCAGTTCTTC
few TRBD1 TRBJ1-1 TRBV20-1 CSPRDRASEAFF TGCAGTCCCAGAGACAGGGCGTCTGAAGCTTTCTTT
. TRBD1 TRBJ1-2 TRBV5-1 CASTRQGASVDGYTF TGCGCCAGCACACGACAGGGGGCGTCGGTCGATGGCTACACCTTC
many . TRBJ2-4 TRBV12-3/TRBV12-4 CASSLRNIQYF TGTGCCAGCAGTTTGAGGAACATTCAGTACTTC
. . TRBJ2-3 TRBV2 CASRGGPGDTQYF TGTGCCAGCAGGGGGGGCCCCGGAGATACGCAGTATTTT
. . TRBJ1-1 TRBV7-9 CATGTVEAFF TGTGCCACCGGGACGGTTGAAGCTTTCTTT
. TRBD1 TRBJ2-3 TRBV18 CASSPQDRVTDTQYF TGTGCCAGCTCACCACAGGACAGGGTTACAGATACGCAGTATTTT
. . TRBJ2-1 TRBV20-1 CSARWGINNEQFF TGCAGTGCTAGATGGGGGATAAACAATGAGCAGTTCTTC
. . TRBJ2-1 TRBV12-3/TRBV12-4 CASSLQWGGEQFF TGTGCCAGCAGTTTACAATGGGGTGGAGAGCAGTTCTTC